The 29 T cell receptor beta chains given below trace back to one sample, sequenced in a study of blood T cell repertoires in COVID-19 (dated by TCRdb to 2020 to 2021). Libraries came from the immunoSEQ multiplex PCR assay. TCRdb provides this immuneACCESS table in a form limited to in-frame rearrangements. Some clones are lacking; in checked studies, under half of them reflect an unresolved V gene, and why the rest are absent is not known. Within this sample are roughly 36,000 clones, with approximately 85% of them counted one time only. The ten largest clones represent under 8% of the sample. Material for sequencing was peripheral blood. Source of these receptors: a man in his sixties with active COVID-19.

The chain uses TRBV7-9 and TRBJ1-4; D gene unclear. Between the trimmed V and J ends, which lost 8 bases and 0 bases, there was a span of 16 bases. The length of the CDR3 is 16 residues. Germline V lookup: CDR1 SEHNR, CDR2 FQNEAQ (reference sequence). CDR3 residues: CASSTANPATNEKLFF. The CDR3 nucleotides read TGTGCCAGCTCTACCGCCAATCCTGCAACTAATGAAAAACTGTTTTTT.

The chain combines TRBV5-1 with TRBJ2-2; D unresolved. The CDR3 sequence is 14 residues long. V was trimmed by 0 bases and J by 6 bases, leaving 9 bases between them. Germline V lookup: CDR1 SGHRS, CDR2 YFSETQ. The CDR3 is CASSLAGRAGELFF. CDR3 nucleotides: TGCGCCAGCAGCTTGGCGGGTAGAGCCGGGGAGCTGTTTTTT. The entire variable domain, with the rest obtained from reference TRBV5-1 and TRBJ2-2, is as follows: KAGVTQTPRYLIKTRGQQVTLSCSPISGHRSVSWYQQTPGQGLQFLFEYFSETQRNKGNFPGRFSGRQFSNSRSEMNVSTLELGDSALYLCASSLAGRAGELFFGEGSRLTVL.

The chain is built from TRBV6-6 and TRBJ2-4; 11 bases line up with TRBD2. Germline V gene sequence: CDR1 MNHNY, CDR2 SVGAGI (reference sequence). The junction had 7 bases not matched to a gene; V was cut back by 9 bases and J by 6 bases. The length of the CDR3 is 14 residues. Here the CDR3 DNA reads TGTGCCAGTTCTAGCGGGAGGAAATTAAACATTCAGTACTTC. Residues: CASSSGRKLNIQYF.

The J gene is TRBJ2-7, the V gene TRBV7-8; possible D gene TRBD2, 5 bases. The CDR3 is 14 amino acids. The V end was cut by 0 bases, the J end by 6 bases, with 12 bases between. The germline V gene encodes CDR1 SGHVS and CDR2 FQNEAQ. The CDR3 here is CASSLANSGGEQYV. The CDR3 bases are TGTGCCAGCAGCTTAGCGAACAGCGGTGGCGAGCAGTACGTC.

The genes are TRBV24-1 and TRBJ2-1; 7 bases match TRBD2. The CDR3 consists of 18 residues. Germline CDR1 is KGHDR and CDR2 is SFDVKD. The ends lost 2 bases at V and 0 bases at J; junction bases unmatched: 9. The chain's CDR3 is CATSDSISGRLSYNEQFF. DNA of the CDR3: TGTGCCACCAGTGATTCGATTAGCGGGCGTCTCTCCTACAATGAGCAGTTCTTC.

The J gene is TRBJ1-1, the V gene TRBV7-9, with 9 bases lining up with TRBD1. V gave up 5 bases and J gave up 6 bases; unmatched junction bases: 7. The CDR3 length is 14 residues. Germline CDR1 SEHNR, CDR2 FQNEAQ (reference sequence). The CDR3 region is CASSRQGVRAEAFF. CDR3 bases: TGTGCCAGCAGCAGACAGGGGGTGAGGGCTGAAGCTTTCTTT.

The gene calls are TRBV29-1 and TRBJ2-5, with D perhaps matching TRBD2 (5 bases). Germline loops: CDR1 SQVTM, CDR2 ANQGSEA. This CDR3 spans 12 amino acids. Trimming took 7 bases from V and 3 from J, leaving 12 bases between them. Here the CDR3 reads CSARSGKETQYF. CDR3 nucleotides: TGCAGCGCAAGGTCGGGGAAAGAGACCCAGTACTTC. Combining the CDR3 with reference TRBV29-1 and TRBJ2-5 gives the whole variable domain SAVISQKPSRDICQRGTSLTIQCQVDSQVTMMFWYRQQPGQSLTLIATANQGSEATYESGFVIDKFPISRPNLTFSTLTVSNMSPEDSSIYLCSARSGKETQYFGPGTRLLVL.

The rearrangement uses TRBV29-1 and TRBJ2-3; no definite D call. Trimming removed 3 bases at V and 6 bases at J, with 13 bases between. CDR1 and CDR2 from the germline V gene are SQVTM and ANQGSEA. The CDR3 has 13 residues. Here the CDR3 DNA reads TGCAGCGTTGACGGCGGTCCCACCGATACGCAGTATTTT. Protein product: CSVDGGPTDTQYF.

The rearrangement uses TRBV6-4 and TRBJ2-1; TRBD2 aligns across 10 bases. The V segment lost 2 bases and the J segment 7 bases; nucleotides outside the gene matches: 11. The CDR3 sequence is 17 residues long. Germline CDR1 reads MRHNA; CDR2 reads SNTAGT. CDR3 amino acids: CASSDNPLAGVGNEQFF. CDR3 sequence (DNA): TGTGCCAGCAGTGACAACCCCCTAGCGGGAGTGGGTAATGAGCAGTTCTTC.

V gene TRBV2 combines with J gene TRBJ2-3; 9 nucleotides agree with TRBD2. After removal of 6 bases from V and 6 bases from J, the junction contained 7 bases not matched to a gene. Germline CDR1 reads SNHLY; CDR2 reads FYNNEI. This CDR3 is built from 14 residues. CDR3 nucleotide sequence: TGTGCCAGCAGAAGGCGGGAGGGCGGTGATACGCAGTATTTT. Protein sequence: CASRRREGGDTQYF. The full variable domain, rest sourced from reference TRBV2 and TRBJ2-3, is EPEVTQTPSHQVTQMGQEVILRCVPISNHLYFYWYRQILGQKVEFLVSFYNNEISEKSEIFDDQFSVERPDGSNFTLKIRSTKLEDSAMYFCASRRREGGDTQYFGPGTRLTVL.

J is TRBJ2-7 and V is TRBV19, with unresolved D. V shed 4 bases and J shed 2 bases, with 12 bases lying between them. This CDR3 has 14 residues. Germline V lookup: CDR1 LNHDA, CDR2 SQIVND (reference sequence). The CDR3 region is CASSSQDKAYEQYF. The DNA for the CDR3 is TGTGCCAGTAGTAGCCAAGACAAAGCCTACGAGCAGTACTTC.

The chain uses TRBV7-3 and TRBJ2-1, with a weak D call TRBD2 (5 bases). Per germline, CDR1 SGHTA and CDR2 FQGTGA. The V end was cut by 4 bases, the J end by 4 bases, with 8 bases between. This CDR3 contains 13 residues. The CDR3 protein is CASSSGIYNEQFF. CDR3 sequence (DNA): TGTGCCAGCAGCTCCGGGATATACAATGAGCAGTTCTTC.

This sequence joins TRBV5-4 and TRBJ2-1; maybe TRBD2 (5 bases). CDR3 length: 15 amino acids. Germline values: CDR1 SGHNT, CDR2 YYREEE (reference sequence). V lost 0 bases to trimming and J lost 4 bases, with 11 bases between them. The CDR3 loop reads CASSLVRAKYNEQFF. For the CDR3, the DNA is TGTGCCAGCAGCTTGGTGAGGGCGAAGTACAATGAGCAGTTCTTC.

The chain has TRBV4-2 and TRBJ2-1, with 9 bases that match TRBD2. Trimming took 3 bases from V and 5 from J; bases not matched to a gene: 5. Germline CDR1 LGHNA, CDR2 YNFKEQ. The CDR3 covers 15 residues. CDR3 protein: CASSQRLAENNEQFF. DNA of the CDR3: TGTGCCAGCAGCCAGCGACTAGCGGAGAACAATGAGCAGTTCTTC.

This chain connects TRBV28 to TRBJ2-7; D not certain. V was clipped by 6 bases and J by 2 bases, with 11 bases between them. This CDR3 comprises 13 residues. The germline V gene encodes CDR1 MDHEN and CDR2 SYDVKM. The CDR3: CASRTPGAYEQYF. CDR3 bases: TGTGCCAGCAGGACCCCGGGTGCCTACGAGCAGTACTTC.

The chain couples TRBV5-1 to TRBJ2-3; TRBD1 is a possible D gene (5 bases). Germline CDR1 is SGHRS and CDR2 is YFSETQ. V was cut by 0 bases and J by 1 base, with 9 bases left in between. CDR3 size: 15 residues. The CDR3 bases are TGCGCCAGCAGCTTGGCCAGGGCAGGCACAGATACGCAGTATTTT. This gives the protein CASSLARAGTDTQYF.

This clone was seen just once. This CDR3 reads CSVLGGIGEQYF. In DNA, the CDR3 is TGCAGCGTCCTTGGAGGAATAGGCGAGCAGTACTTC. V usage is TRBV29-1 and J usage is TRBJ2-7; a possible D gene is TRBD2 (5 bases). Germline V gene data show CDR1 as SQVTM and CDR2 as ANQGSEA. This CDR3 contains 12 residues. V lost 6 bases and J 6 bases, leaving 15 bases between the germline ends.

The chain combines TRBV29-1 with TRBJ2-7; 10 bases are shared with TRBD2. V was clipped by 2 bases and J by 2 bases; unmatched bases: 12. In germline, CDR1 is SQVTM, CDR2 ANQGSEA. This CDR3 is built from 17 residues. CDR3 sequence reads: CSVEPRRLAGFTYEQYF. The DNA for the CDR3 is TGCAGCGTTGAACCCCGAAGACTAGCGGGTTTCACCTACGAGCAGTACTTC.

This rearrangement joins TRBV6-5 to TRBJ2-7, with D unclear. V was cut by 7 bases and J by 3 bases, with 16 bases left in between. This CDR3 region has 14 residues. Germline V CDR1 and CDR2: MNHEY, SVGAGI. CDR3 nucleotide sequence: TGTGCCAGCACCCCGTGGGTCGGCGGCTACGAGCAGTACTTC. It translates to CASTPWVGGYEQYF.

The chain has TRBV7-3 and TRBJ2-1; 8 positions agree with TRBD2. Germline V gives CDR1 SGHTA, CDR2 FQGTGA. The ends lost 2 bases at V and 9 bases at J; junction bases unmatched: 6. The CDR3 covers 14 residues. This CDR3 is CASSLEGLASEQFF. CDR3 in DNA: TGTGCCAGCAGCTTAGAAGGACTAGCCAGTGAGCAGTTCTTC.

The genes are TRBV19 and TRBJ2-3; 11 bases are shared with TRBD2. This CDR3 has 16 residues. Germline CDR1 reads LNHDA; CDR2 reads SQIVND (reference sequence). V lost 5 bases to trimming and J lost 6 bases; unmatched junction nucleotides: 10. CDR3 amino acids: CASSSLAGGNGDTQYF. The CDR3 DNA sequence: TGTGCCAGTAGTTCCCTAGCGGGAGGAAACGGTGATACGCAGTATTTT.

The CDR3 nucleotides read TGCGCCAGCAGTCAAGACCCAGCTAGCGGGAGCTACAATGAGCAGTTCTTC. Its protein product is CASSQDPASGSYNEQFF. The chain carries TRBV23-1 and TRBJ2-1; 10 bases fit TRBD2. TRBV23-1 is placed among ORFs of uncertain function. The CDR3 runs to 17 residues. V dropped 2 bases and J dropped 3; count of bases not matched to a gene: 7.

The rearrangement uses TRBV6-6 and TRBJ2-5, with D unclear. Germline values: CDR1 MNHNY, CDR2 SVGAGI (reference sequence). This CDR3 comprises 15 residues. V gave up 6 bases and J gave up 0 bases, with 14 bases separating them. In DNA form, the CDR3 reads TGTGCCAGCAGGTCACTCCAACTGTACCAAGAGACCCAGTACTTC. This translates into CASRSLQLYQETQYF.

The rearrangement joins TRBV3-1 (or the pseudogene TRBV3-2) to TRBJ1-2; D may be TRBD1 (5 bases). The CDR3 totals 12 residues. Looked up from germline, CDR1 is LGHDT and CDR2 is YNNKEL (reference sequence). V lost 3 bases, J lost 4 bases, and 6 bases lay in between. The CDR3 here is CASSQTAYGYTF. In DNA, the CDR3 is TGTGCCAGCAGCCAGACAGCCTATGGCTACACCTTC.

The rearrangement links TRBV12-5 to TRBJ2-1, with D perhaps TRBD2 (6 bases). CDR3 length equals 13 residues. CDR1 LGHNT and CDR2 FRNRAP come from the germline V gene. V lost 0 bases and J lost 8, with 8 bases in between. The CDR3 is CASGLVGGHEQFF. CDR3 DNA: TGTGCTAGTGGTTTGGTAGGAGGGCATGAGCAGTTCTTC.

The chain employs TRBV7-9 and TRBJ1-5; perhaps TRBD1 as D (5 bases). Trimming shortened V by 5 bases and J by 5 bases, and 19 bases separated the two germline ends. The CDR3 is 16 amino acids. From germline, CDR1 is SEHNR and CDR2 FQNEAQ (reference sequence). CDR3 loop: CASSNAGVWVDQPQHF. In nucleotides, the CDR3 is TGTGCCAGCAGCAATGCGGGGGTGTGGGTGGATCAGCCCCAGCATTTT.

The chain links TRBV27 to TRBJ2-6; D is uncertain. The CDR3 is 13 residues long. Germline loops: CDR1 MNHEY, CDR2 SMNVEV (reference sequence). The V gene lost 4 bases and the J gene lost 1 base, with 2 bases spanning the gap. The CDR3 sequence: CASSSSGANVLTF. The CDR3 coding sequence is TGTGCCAGCAGTTCTTCTGGGGCCAACGTCCTGACTTTC.

V is TRBV18 and J is TRBJ1-1; D is unclear. The CDR3 loop spans 13 amino acids. Trimming took 6 bases from V and 1 from J, leaving 9 bases between them. CDR1 and CDR2 (germline): KGHSH, LQKENI. The CDR3 sequence is CASSQEGNTEAFF. For the CDR3, the DNA is TGTGCCAGCTCGCAGGAGGGGAACACTGAAGCTTTCTTT.

V is TRBV28 and J is TRBJ1-2; D is ambiguous. Trimming cost V 8 bases and J 3 bases, with 7 bases left between them. This CDR3 has 11 residues. Germline lookup yields CDR1 MDHEN and CDR2 SYDVKM. The CDR3, as DNA: TGTGCCAGCGGGCGTGACTATGGCTACACCTTC. Protein: CASGRDYGYTF.